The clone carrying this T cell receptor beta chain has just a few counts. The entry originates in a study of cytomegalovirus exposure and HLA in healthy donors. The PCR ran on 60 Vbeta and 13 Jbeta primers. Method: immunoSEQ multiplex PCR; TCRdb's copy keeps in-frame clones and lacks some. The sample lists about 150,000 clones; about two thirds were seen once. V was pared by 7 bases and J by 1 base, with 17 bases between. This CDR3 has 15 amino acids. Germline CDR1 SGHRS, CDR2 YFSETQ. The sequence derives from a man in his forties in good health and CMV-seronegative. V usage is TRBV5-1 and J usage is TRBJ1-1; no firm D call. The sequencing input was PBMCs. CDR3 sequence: CASASPWRANTEAFF. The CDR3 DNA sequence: TGCGCCAGCGCCTCACCGTGGAGAGCGAACACTGAAGCTTTCTTT.